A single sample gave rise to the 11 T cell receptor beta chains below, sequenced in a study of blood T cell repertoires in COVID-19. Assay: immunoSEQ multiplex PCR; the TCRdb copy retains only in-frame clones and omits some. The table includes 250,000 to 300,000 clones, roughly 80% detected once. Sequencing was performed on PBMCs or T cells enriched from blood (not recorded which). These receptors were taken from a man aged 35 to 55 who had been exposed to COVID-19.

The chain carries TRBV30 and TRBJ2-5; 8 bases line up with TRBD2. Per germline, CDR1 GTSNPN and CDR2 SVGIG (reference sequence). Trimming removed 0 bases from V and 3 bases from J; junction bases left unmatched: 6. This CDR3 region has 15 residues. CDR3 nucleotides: TGTGCCTGGAGTGTAGGGACTAGGGGGGAAGAGACCCAGTACTTC. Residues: CAWSVGTRGEETQYF.

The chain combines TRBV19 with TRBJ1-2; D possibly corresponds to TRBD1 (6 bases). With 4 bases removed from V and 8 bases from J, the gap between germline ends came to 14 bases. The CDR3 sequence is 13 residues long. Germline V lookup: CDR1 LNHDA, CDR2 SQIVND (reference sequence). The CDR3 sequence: CASSTNRASGYTF. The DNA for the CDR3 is TGTGCCAGTAGTACGAACAGGGCGAGCGGCTACACCTTC.

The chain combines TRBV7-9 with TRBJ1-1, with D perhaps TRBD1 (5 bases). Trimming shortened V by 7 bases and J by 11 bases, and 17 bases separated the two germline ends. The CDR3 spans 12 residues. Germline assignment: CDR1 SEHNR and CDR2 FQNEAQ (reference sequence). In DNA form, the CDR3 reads TGTGCCAGCACCGGACTAGGGGAGGTGGCTTTCTTT. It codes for CASTGLGEVAFF.

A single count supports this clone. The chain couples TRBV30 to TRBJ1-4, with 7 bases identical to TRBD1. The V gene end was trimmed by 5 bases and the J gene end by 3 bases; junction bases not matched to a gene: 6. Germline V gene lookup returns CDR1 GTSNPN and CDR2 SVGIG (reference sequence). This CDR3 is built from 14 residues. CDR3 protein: CAWDPGQSNEKLFF. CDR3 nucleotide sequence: TGTGCCTGGGACCCGGGACAGTCTAATGAAAAACTGTTTTTT.

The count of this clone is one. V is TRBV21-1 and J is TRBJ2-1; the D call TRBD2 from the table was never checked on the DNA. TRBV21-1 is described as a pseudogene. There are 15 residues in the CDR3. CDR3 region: CASSRTIRSYNEQFF. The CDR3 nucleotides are TGTGCCAGCAGCCGGACTATTCGATCCTACAATGAGCAGTTCTTC.

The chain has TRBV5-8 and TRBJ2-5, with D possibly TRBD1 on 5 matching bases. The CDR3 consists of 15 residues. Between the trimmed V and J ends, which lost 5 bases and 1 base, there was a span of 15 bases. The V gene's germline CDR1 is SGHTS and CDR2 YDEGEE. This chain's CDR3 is CASRRNSQVQETQYF. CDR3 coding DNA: TGTGCCAGCAGACGAAACTCACAGGTCCAAGAGACCCAGTACTTC.

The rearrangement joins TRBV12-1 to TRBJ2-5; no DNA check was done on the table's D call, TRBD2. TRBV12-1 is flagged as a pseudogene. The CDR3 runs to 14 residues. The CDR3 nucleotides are TGTGCCAGCAGCCCACCTAGCGACCAAGAGACCCAGTACTTC. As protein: CASSPPSDQETQYF.

For the CDR3, the DNA is TGTGCCAGCAGCCAGGGACAGATCTATGGCTACACCTTC. Residues: CASSQGQIYGYTF. This sequence joins TRBV28 and TRBJ1-2, with 7 bases identical to TRBD1. Germline lookup yields CDR1 MDHEN and CDR2 SYDVKM. The CDR3 is made up of 13 amino acids. The V and J ends lost 6 bases and 4 bases, in that order; junction bases with no gene match: 5.

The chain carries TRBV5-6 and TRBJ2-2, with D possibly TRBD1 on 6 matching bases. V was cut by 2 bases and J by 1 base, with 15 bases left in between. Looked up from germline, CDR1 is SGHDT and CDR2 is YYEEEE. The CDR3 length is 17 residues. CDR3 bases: TGTGCCAGCAGCTTTTGGGACAAATCCAAGAACACCGGGGAGCTGTTTTTT. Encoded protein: CASSFWDKSKNTGELFF.

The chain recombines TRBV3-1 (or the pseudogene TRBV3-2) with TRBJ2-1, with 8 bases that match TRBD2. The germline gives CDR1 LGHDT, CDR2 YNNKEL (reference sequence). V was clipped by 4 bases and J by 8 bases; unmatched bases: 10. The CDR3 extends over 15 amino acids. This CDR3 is CASSLSSGSIHEQFF. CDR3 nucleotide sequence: TGTGCCAGCAGCCTCTCGAGCGGGAGTATTCATGAGCAGTTCTTC.

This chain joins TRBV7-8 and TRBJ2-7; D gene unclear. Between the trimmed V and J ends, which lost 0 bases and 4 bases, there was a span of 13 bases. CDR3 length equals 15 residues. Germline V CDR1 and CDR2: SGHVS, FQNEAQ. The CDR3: CASSLAASTQYEQYF. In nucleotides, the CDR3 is TGTGCCAGCAGCTTAGCCGCTAGTACTCAGTACGAGCAGTACTTC.